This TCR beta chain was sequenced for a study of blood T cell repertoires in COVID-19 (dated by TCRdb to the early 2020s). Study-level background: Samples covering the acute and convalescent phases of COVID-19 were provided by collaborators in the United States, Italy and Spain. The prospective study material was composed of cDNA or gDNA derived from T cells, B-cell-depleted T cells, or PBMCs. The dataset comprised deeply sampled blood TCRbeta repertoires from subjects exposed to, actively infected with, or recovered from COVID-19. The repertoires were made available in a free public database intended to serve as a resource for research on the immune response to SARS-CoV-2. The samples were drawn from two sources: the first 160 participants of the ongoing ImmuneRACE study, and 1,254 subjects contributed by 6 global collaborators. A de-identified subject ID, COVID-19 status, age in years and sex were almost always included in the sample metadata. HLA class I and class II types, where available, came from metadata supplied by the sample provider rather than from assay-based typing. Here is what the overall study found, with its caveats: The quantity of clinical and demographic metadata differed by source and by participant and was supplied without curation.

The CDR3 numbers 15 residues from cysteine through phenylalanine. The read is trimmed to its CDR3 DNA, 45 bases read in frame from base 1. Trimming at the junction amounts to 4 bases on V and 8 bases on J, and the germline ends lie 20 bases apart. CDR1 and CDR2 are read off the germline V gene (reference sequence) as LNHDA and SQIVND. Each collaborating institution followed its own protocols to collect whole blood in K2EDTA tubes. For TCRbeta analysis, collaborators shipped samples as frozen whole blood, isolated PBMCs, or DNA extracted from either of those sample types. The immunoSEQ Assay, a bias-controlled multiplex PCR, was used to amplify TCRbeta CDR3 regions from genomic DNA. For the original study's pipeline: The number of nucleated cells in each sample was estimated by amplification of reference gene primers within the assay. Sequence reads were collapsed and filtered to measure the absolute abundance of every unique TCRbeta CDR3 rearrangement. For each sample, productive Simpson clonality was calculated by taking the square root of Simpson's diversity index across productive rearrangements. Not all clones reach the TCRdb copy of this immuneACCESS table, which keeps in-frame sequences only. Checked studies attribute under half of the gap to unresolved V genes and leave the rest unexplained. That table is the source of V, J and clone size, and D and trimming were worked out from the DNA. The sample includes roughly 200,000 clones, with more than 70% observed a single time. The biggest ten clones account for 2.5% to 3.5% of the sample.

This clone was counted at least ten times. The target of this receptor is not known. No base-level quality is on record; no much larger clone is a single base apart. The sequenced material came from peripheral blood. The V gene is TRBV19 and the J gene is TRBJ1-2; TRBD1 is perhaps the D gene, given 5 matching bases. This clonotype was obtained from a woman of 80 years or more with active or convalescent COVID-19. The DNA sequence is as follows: TGTGCCAGTAGTACGACATTTCAGGGCGCGCGCGGCTACACCTTC. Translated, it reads CASSTTFQGARGYTF.